This T cell receptor (beta chain) was obtained from a study of blood T cells in healthy people across ages. Overall study findings and caveats: Diversity estimated from one million T cells was considered an underestimate. Relative to aged donors, long-lived donors carried more naive CD4+ cells and displayed higher diversity.

Using a J-beta primer mix together with a sample-barcoded 5' primer, a second PCR was run for roughly 6 to 12 cycles. TCRdb independently ran MiXCR on the 5' RACE reads; one entry per CDR3 protein. The sample records over 600,000 distinct CDR3 sequences, 35% to 60% being singletons. This clonotype has just a few counts. Its antigen is undetermined. Per the germline V gene, CDR1 is SQVTM and CDR2 is ANQGSEA. This CDR3 is 13 amino acids long. V was clipped by 4 bases and J by 0 bases, with 7 bases between them. The chain couples TRBV29-1 to TRBJ2-1; D unresolved. The clonotype comes from a man at least 80 years old in good health. Sequencing input: blood. CDR3 sequence reads: CSVASSSYNEQFF. As DNA, the CDR3 is TGCAGCGTTGCTAGTAGCTCCTACAATGAGCAGTTCTTC.